Below, 9 T cell receptor beta chains from the same sample are listed, as sequenced in a study of blood T cell repertoires in COVID-19. The data were produced by immunoSEQ multiplex PCR, yet TCRdb's version contains in-frame clones alone and is incomplete. The sample lists about 140,000 clones; around 90% were seen once. Sequencing input: peripheral blood. The receptors come from a woman in her fifties or sixties with acute or convalescent COVID-19.

This clone was found once. V and J are TRBV7-8 and TRBJ2-5, with a weak D call TRBD2 (6 bases). There are 15 residues in the CDR3. Trimming shortened V by 2 bases and J by 1 base, and 11 bases separated the two germline ends. The germline V gene has CDR1 SGHVS and CDR2 FQNEAQ. CDR3 loop: CASSLLGGLQETQYF. DNA for the CDR3: TGTGCCAGCAGCTTACTGGGAGGCCTCCAAGAGACCCAGTACTTC.

This clone showed up just once. The chain is built from TRBV20-1 and TRBJ1-2; weak D call: TRBD1 (5 bases). CDR3 length: 11 residues. Trimming pared 7 bases from V and 8 bases from J, leaving 14 bases between. Germline V lookup: CDR1 DFQATT, CDR2 SNEGSKA (reference sequence). The CDR3 here is CSVRGFRGYTF. CDR3 coding DNA: TGCAGTGTCCGGGGGTTCCGCGGCTACACCTTC.

This chain links TRBV6-4 with TRBJ1-1; no reliable D call. V lost 3 bases and J lost 0, with 8 bases in between. Germline CDR1 MRHNA, CDR2 SNTAGT. The CDR3 sequence is 14 residues long. CDR3 sequence: CASSEQYMNTEAFF. The DNA of the CDR3 is TGTGCCAGCAGTGAGCAATACATGAACACTGAAGCTTTCTTT.

The chain has TRBV9 and TRBJ1-1; D is perhaps TRBD1 (6 bases). Per germline, CDR1 SGDLS and CDR2 YYNGEE. V was shortened by 4 bases and J by 5 bases, with 15 bases between the two germline ends. The CDR3 is 14 residues long. The CDR3 loop reads CASSPERQVTEAFF. In nucleotides, the CDR3 is TGTGCCAGCAGCCCAGAAAGACAGGTGACTGAAGCTTTCTTT.

The genes are TRBV28 and TRBJ2-7; D is possibly TRBD1 (6 bases). CDR1 and CDR2 (germline): MDHEN, SYDVKM. V lost 3 bases, J lost 0 bases, and 15 bases lay in between. The CDR3 is 16 amino acids. The CDR3 region has the DNA TGTGCCAGCAGTTTTGGGGCAGGGGCTAGCTCCTACGAGCAGTACTTC. It codes for CASSFGAGASSYEQYF. Full variable domain (remainder filled in from reference TRBV28 and TRBJ2-7): DVKVTQSSRYLVKRTGEKVFLECVQDMDHENMFWYRQDPGLGLRLIYFSYDVKMKEKGDIPEGYSVSREKKERFSLILESASTNQTSMYLCASSFGAGASSYEQYFGPGTRLTVT.

The rearrangement uses TRBV6-5 and TRBJ2-2, with 11 positions matching TRBD2. Germline V gene lookup returns CDR1 MNHEY and CDR2 SVGAGI. The CDR3 loop spans 15 amino acids. V was pared by 7 bases and J by 5 bases, with 6 bases of the junction left unmatched. The chain's CDR3 is CASTVLAGVTGELFF. CDR3 in DNA: TGTGCCAGCACTGTACTAGCGGGGGTAACCGGGGAGCTGTTTTTT.

This clone was counted once. The V gene is TRBV6-5, the J gene TRBJ2-7; TRBD2 matches at 7 bases. This CDR3 is 16 amino acids long. The germline V gene encodes CDR1 MNHEY and CDR2 SVGAGI. V lost 2 bases to trimming and J lost 0 bases; unmatched junction nucleotides: 7. The CDR3 nucleotides read TGTGCCAGCAGTTACCTTAGCGGGCAGAGCTCCTACGAGCAGTACTTC. Translation: CASSYLSGQSSYEQYF.

Only one count was recorded for this clone. The V gene is TRBV11-2, the J gene TRBJ1-3; D remains ambiguous. Looked up from germline, CDR1 is SGHAT and CDR2 is FQNNGV. V was cut by 6 bases and J by 2 bases, with 20 bases left in between. The CDR3 runs to 17 residues. CDR3 nucleotides: TGTGCCAGCAGGCTCGCCATGTCGGGGAGCACTGGAAACACCATATATTTT. As protein: CASRLAMSGSTGNTIYF.

This rearrangement joins TRBV3-1 (or the pseudogene TRBV3-2) to TRBJ1-1, with 7 bases that match TRBD1. The CDR3 length is 15 residues. Germline CDR1 is LGHDT and CDR2 is YNNKEL (reference sequence). V was pared by 2 bases and J by 1 base, with 4 bases of the junction left unmatched. CDR3: CASSQWDSWNTEAFF. CDR3 nucleotide sequence: TGTGCCAGCAGCCAATGGGACAGTTGGAACACTGAAGCTTTCTTT.